One sample yielded the 23 T cell receptor beta chains listed below, sequenced in a study of cytomegalovirus exposure and HLA in healthy donors. PCR used 60 Vbeta primers and 13 Jbeta primers. Only in-frame clones appear in the TCRdb table, and some are missing; sequencing was by immunoSEQ multiplex PCR. The profile covers around 130,000 clones, with about 71% appearing a single time and under 3% taken by the ten largest. Input material: PBMCs. The receptor source for this set is a woman aged 55-70 years in good health and CMV-seropositive.

This chain uses TRBV18 with TRBJ2-7; 9 nucleotides match TRBD1. Germline V lookup: CDR1 KGHSH, CDR2 LQKENI. Trimming removed 4 bases from V and 5 bases from J; junction bases left unmatched: 9. The CDR3 sequence is 15 residues long. The CDR3 DNA follows: TGTGCCAGCTCACTCGGTCCCGGGACAGGGAACGAGCAGTACTTC. It yields the protein CASSLGPGTGNEQYF.

The rearrangement joins TRBV27 to TRBJ1-5; D is possibly TRBD1 (6 bases). The ends were cut back, 5 bases at V and 3 bases at J, with 20 bases in the middle. Per germline, CDR1 MNHEY and CDR2 SMNVEV (reference sequence). This CDR3 comprises 17 residues. The CDR3 spells CASSPRRTSGANQPQHF. The CDR3 coding sequence is TGTGCCAGCAGTCCTAGAAGGACCTCAGGGGCCAATCAGCCCCAGCATTTT.

The gene calls are TRBV19 and TRBJ2-7, with D unresolved. The V gene lost 11 bases and the J gene lost 5 bases, with 7 bases spanning the gap. CDR3 length equals 9 residues. The germline gives CDR1 LNHDA, CDR2 SQIVND (reference sequence). CDR3 sequence: CAGHDEQYF. The CDR3 nucleotides read TGTGCCGGGCACGACGAGCAGTACTTC.

The chain links TRBV28 to TRBJ1-5; no clear D gene. Germline CDR1 and CDR2: MDHEN and SYDVKM. Trimming left V 2 bases short and J 7 bases short, with 18 bases between. This CDR3 comprises 16 residues. CDR3 protein: CASSLTYTHSEQPQHF. CDR3 in DNA: TGTGCCAGCAGTTTAACCTACACCCATAGCGAACAGCCCCAGCATTTT.

The gene calls are TRBV27 and TRBJ2-7, with 10 bases fitting TRBD1. CDR3 size: 13 residues. The V gene end was trimmed by 7 bases and the J gene end by 5 bases; junction bases not matched to a gene: 5. Germline loops: CDR1 MNHEY, CDR2 SMNVEV (reference sequence). CDR3: CASTGTGANEQYF. Written as DNA, the CDR3 is TGTGCCAGCACTGGGACAGGGGCAAACGAGCAGTACTTC.

The chain joins TRBV18 to TRBJ1-2, with D perhaps matching TRBD1 (5 bases). CDR1 and CDR2 from the germline V gene are KGHSH and LQKENI. Trimming cost V 6 bases and J 4 bases, with 9 bases left between them. CDR3 length equals 12 residues. CDR3 sequence: CASSPDSYGYTF. The DNA for the CDR3 is TGTGCCAGCTCCCCCGACAGCTATGGCTACACCTTC.

V gene TRBV7-7 combines with J gene TRBJ1-5; D unclear. CDR1 is SSHAT, CDR2 FNYEAQ, per germline (reference sequence). The CDR3 is made up of 13 amino acids. CDR3 in DNA: TGTGCTAGCTCCATGCAGGTGGTTCAGCCCCAGCATTTT. Amino acids: CASSMQVVQPQHF.

V usage is TRBV27 and J usage is TRBJ2-7, with a tentative D call TRBD1 (6 bases). V lost 2 bases, J lost 3 bases, and 8 bases lay in between. The CDR3 is 13 amino acids. CDR1 MNHEY and CDR2 SMNVEV come from the germline V gene (reference sequence). This chain's CDR3 is CASSLGTYYEQYF. CDR3 sequence (DNA): TGTGCCAGCAGTTTAGGGACATACTACGAGCAGTACTTC.

This clone was counted only a few times. The chain joins TRBV6-5 to TRBJ2-3; D is possibly TRBD2 (6 bases). The CDR3 totals 14 residues. V lost 2 bases, J lost 5 bases, and 11 bases lay in between. Germline V lookup: CDR1 MNHEY, CDR2 SVGAGI. This CDR3 reads CASSYRGKIDTQYF. In DNA, the CDR3 is TGTGCCAGCAGTTACCGCGGGAAGATAGATACGCAGTATTTT.

The rearrangement links TRBV11-3 to TRBJ1-1; D gene unclear. There are 14 residues in the CDR3. Germline loops: CDR1 SGHNT, CDR2 YENEEA. V lost 6 bases to trimming and J lost 4 bases, with 15 bases between them. CDR3 amino acids: CASSRDSGVTEAFF. DNA of the CDR3: TGTGCCAGCAGTCGGGATAGCGGGGTCACTGAAGCTTTCTTT.

Comments on this clone: Germline is not matched at one junction end, which may reflect a read error. The rearrangement joins TRBV4-2 to TRBJ2-5; 9 bases map to TRBD1. Near its end, the DNA agrees better with TRBJ2-7, so the J call may be wrong. The CDR3 sequence is 16 residues long. Germline loops: CDR1 LGHNA, CDR2 YNFKEQ. CDR3 nucleotides: TGTGCCAGCAGCCGAAGGTCGGGACAGGGATCCTCCGAGCAGTACTTC. Translated, it gives CASSRRSGQGSSEQYF.

V is TRBV7-9 and J is TRBJ2-2; 9 nucleotides match TRBD2. Germline V gene data show CDR1 as SEHNR and CDR2 as FQNEAQ (reference sequence). V lost 3 bases and J lost 3; bases outside the gene matches: 2. The CDR3 has 15 residues. The CDR3 sequence is CASSLASGDTGELFF. The CDR3 DNA reads as TGTGCCAGCAGCTTGGCTAGCGGGGACACCGGGGAGCTGTTTTTT.

This clone was observed a few times. The J gene is TRBJ1-4, the V gene TRBV10-3; 9 nucleotides match TRBD1. The germline CDR1 and CDR2 sequences are ENHRY and SYGVKD. The V segment lost 6 bases and the J segment 1 base; nucleotides outside the gene matches: 0. The CDR3 contains 14 residues. CDR3 DNA sequence: TGTGCCATCAGGGGACAGGGAACTAATGAAAAACTGTTTTTT. Residues: CAIRGQGTNEKLFF.

The chain uses TRBV6-5 and TRBJ1-2, with 8 bases fitting TRBD1. The CDR3 covers 13 residues. The V gene's germline CDR1 is MNHEY and CDR2 SVGAGI. V lost 4 bases to trimming and J lost 10 bases; unmatched junction nucleotides: 8. For the CDR3, the DNA is TGTGCCAGCAGTTTCGGACAGGGTATGGACTACACCTTC. This sequence encodes CASSFGQGMDYTF.

The chain combines TRBV6-5 with TRBJ2-1, with 8 bases fitting TRBD1. The CDR3 consists of 15 residues. The germline V gene has CDR1 MNHEY and CDR2 SVGAGI. Trimming removed 4 bases from V and 11 bases from J; junction bases left unmatched: 13. CDR3 nucleotides: TGTGCCAGCAGTTCCCCCGGGACAGGTGGTAAGAAGCAGTTCTTC. It is translated as CASSSPGTGGKKQFF.

The chain recombines TRBV15 with TRBJ2-3, with a tentative D call TRBD2 (6 bases). Germline CDR1 is LNHNV and CDR2 is YYDKDF (reference sequence). V dropped 5 bases and J dropped 5 bases, with 11 bases sitting between them. CDR3 length: 13 residues. CDR3 nucleotide sequence: TGTGCCACCAGCCCGCGGGGAGAAGATACGCAGTATTTT. This codes for CATSPRGEDTQYF.

The chain is built from TRBV1 and TRBJ2-3; whether TRBD2, the table's D call, matches the DNA was not checked. TRBV1 has pseudogene status. This CDR3 region has 17 residues. The CDR3 spells CTSSQGGLAESTDTQYF. In nucleotides, the CDR3 is TGCACCAGCAGCCAAGGAGGACTAGCGGAAAGCACAGATACGCAGTATTTT.

The chain joins TRBV9 to TRBJ1-4; 10 nucleotides agree with TRBD1. Germline assignment: CDR1 SGDLS and CDR2 YYNGEE. The CDR3 covers 16 residues. The trim removed 0 bases at V and 5 bases at J, leaving 4 bases unmatched. CDR3: CASSVGTGGSNEKLFF. The CDR3 nucleotides read TGTGCCAGCAGCGTAGGGACAGGGGGTTCAAATGAAAAACTGTTTTTT.

The rearrangement links TRBV19 to TRBJ1-5, with 10 positions matching TRBD1. This CDR3 spans 14 amino acids. V shed 4 bases and J 6 bases; nucleotides not matched to a gene: 3. Germline lookup yields CDR1 LNHDA and CDR2 SQIVND (reference sequence). The chain's CDR3 is CASSSGQGGQPQHF. The CDR3, as DNA: TGTGCCAGTAGTAGTGGACAGGGGGGTCAGCCCCAGCATTTT.

This clone has only one observation. The chain combines TRBV7-6 with TRBJ1-4; 7 nucleotides match TRBD1. V dropped 5 bases and J dropped 8; count of bases not matched to a gene: 11. This CDR3 is 15 amino acids long. Germline-derived CDR1 and CDR2 are SGHVS and FNYEAQ. This chain's CDR3 is CASSPRGGGEEKLFF. Here the CDR3 DNA reads TGTGCCAGCAGCCCTCGTGGAGGGGGCGAAGAAAAACTGTTTTTT.

This rearrangement joins TRBV27 to TRBJ2-7, with 9 bases identical to TRBD1. The CDR3 consists of 14 residues. The trim removed 6 bases at V and 5 bases at J, leaving 8 bases unmatched. Germline V gives CDR1 MNHEY, CDR2 SMNVEV (reference sequence). The CDR3 DNA reads TGTGCCAGCAGCCTCTTACAGGGGGCGAACGAGCAGTACTTC. It yields the protein CASSLLQGANEQYF.

On this clone itself: Other DNA sequences from this sample encode an identical CDR3 as well. J is TRBJ1-1 and V is TRBV5-1; TRBD1 agrees at 8 bases. The CDR3 contains 16 residues. From germline, CDR1 is SGHRS and CDR2 YFSETQ. Trimming at V came to 0 bases and at J to 0 bases, leaving 4 bases not matched to a gene. The CDR3 nucleotides are TGCGCCAGCAGCTTGGGCTCAGGGGGCATGAACACTGAAGCTTTCTTT. It translates to CASSLGSGGMNTEAFF.

This clone was counted between two and nine times. The CDR3 sequence: CASSPATSVGETQYF. The CDR3 coding sequence is TGTGCCAGCAGCCCAGCGACTAGCGTTGGGGAGACCCAGTACTTC. The rearrangement joins TRBV7-6 to TRBJ2-5; 8 positions match TRBD2. Germline V gives CDR1 SGHVS, CDR2 FNYEAQ. V trimming: 5 bases; J trimming: 5 bases; junction bases outside the gene matches: 10. The CDR3 is 15 residues long.